This T cell receptor (beta chain) was captured by sequencing in a study of blood T cell repertoires in COVID-19. Study overall: T cells, B-cell-depleted T cells, or PBMCs supplied cDNA or gDNA.

Only in-frame clones appear in the TCRdb table, and some are missing; sequencing was by immunoSEQ multiplex PCR. The sample comprises 200,000 to 250,000 clones, 80% to 90% of which are singletons, and roughly 3% rests with the top ten. Germline CDR1 and CDR2: MNHEY and SVGEGT. Trimming stripped 2 bases from V and 0 bases from J, with 11 bases between. This CDR3 is 15 amino acids long. V usage is TRBV6-2 or TRBV6-3 and J usage is TRBJ2-7; D perhaps matches TRBD2 (5 bases). This sequence was found in a young man with COVID-19, enrolled during active disease. The sample comprised peripheral blood. The CDR3 DNA reads as TGTGCCAGCAGTTACAACGGGGAACTCTCCTACGAGCAGTACTTC. It is translated as CASSYNGELSYEQYF.